These T cell receptor beta chains were read from a single sample in a study of low-dose radiotherapy and immunotherapy resistance in tumors. TCRdb reprocessed the reads with MiXCR, giving one entry per CDR3 protein. The sample contains roughly 56,000 distinct CDR3 sequences, around a quarter of which appear only once. The sample in question was PBMCs, obtained after low-dose radiotherapy plus immunotherapy. Receptors originate from a male donor with prostate cancer. CDR3s include the opening cysteine and the closing phenylalanine or tryptophan. D genes are given only for firm matches. Rows give clone size only sometimes, using once, few, many, or a class for an expanded clone.

>TRBJ2-5|many|TRBV6-6|TRBD2
CASSYGGGETQYF
TGTGCCAGCAGTTACGGGGGGGGAGAGACCCAGTACTTC
>TRBJ1-1|many|TRBV29-1|.
CSVAPDAGGNTEAFF
TGCAGCGTTGCCCCCGATGCGGGGGGGAACACTGAAGCTTTCTTT
>TRBJ2-3|few|TRBV19|TRBD1
CASSSGQGGTDTQYF
TGTGCCAGTAGTAGCGGACAGGGGGGGACAGATACGCAGTATTTT
>TRBJ1-2|many|TRBV4-1|.
CASSQTVLNYGYTF
TGCGCCAGCAGCCAAACGGTCTTAAACTATGGCTACACCTTC
>TRBJ2-3|many|TRBV10-1|TRBD2
CASSDGGSRDTQYF
TGCGCCAGCAGTGATGGCGGGAGTAGGGATACGCAGTATTTT
>TRBJ2-1|.|TRBV6-1|.
CASSYRAGGGSEQFF
TGTGCCAGCAGTTACCGGGCAGGGGGAGGAAGTGAGCAGTTCTTC
>TRBJ1-1|many|TRBV5-1|.
CASSLVTGYTEAFF
TGCGCCAGCAGCTTGGTTACGGGATACACTGAAGCTTTCTTT
>TRBJ1-2|.|TRBV6-8|.
CASSYSTPGEGGYTF
TGTGCCAGCAGTTACTCGACTCCAGGGGAGGGAGGCTACACCTTC
>TRBJ2-5|many|TRBV7-2|TRBD1
CASSSPGQGARETQYF
TGTGCCAGCAGCTCACCGGGACAGGGGGCTCGAGAGACCCAGTACTTC
>TRBJ2-5|.|TRBV2|.
CASTQEETQYF
TGTGCCAGCACTCAGGAAGAGACCCAGTACTTC
>TRBJ1-2|.|TRBV9|.
CASSVGGGANYGYTF
TGTGCCAGCAGCGTAGGTGGGGGGGCTAACTATGGCTACACCTTC
>TRBJ2-3|many|TRBV29-1|TRBD2
CSVIAGEGTDTQYF
TGCAGCGTGATAGCGGGAGAGGGCACAGATACGCAGTATTTT
>TRBJ1-2|.|TRBV5-4|TRBD1
CASTQGTGGNYGYTF
TGTGCCAGCACCCAAGGGACAGGGGGCAACTATGGCTACACCTTC
>TRBJ2-7|.|TRBV5-6|TRBD2
CASSLVTSRYYEQYF
TGTGCCAGCAGCTTGGTGACTAGCCGATACTACGAGCAGTACTTC
>TRBJ1-1|many|TRBV29-1|.
CSVNAGGTEAFF
TGCAGCGTAAACGCAGGAGGCACTGAAGCTTTCTTT
>TRBJ2-1|many|TRBV20-1|TRBD1
CSARPWDSSGNEQFF
TGCAGTGCTAGACCTTGGGACAGCAGCGGCAATGAGCAGTTCTTC
>TRBJ2-7|.|TRBV9|.
CASSVDQGGGTYEQYF
TGTGCCAGCAGCGTAGATCAGGGTGGAGGAACCTACGAGCAGTACTTC
>TRBJ1-1|.|TRBV2|.
CASRGTANEAFF
TGTGCCAGCAGAGGAACCGCGAATGAAGCTTTCTTT
>TRBJ2-1|.|TRBV5-1|TRBD2
CASSGRTSVYNEQFF
TGCGCCAGCAGCGGACGGACTAGCGTCTACAATGAGCAGTTCTTC
>TRBJ2-7|many|TRBV10-3|.
CAISEFDEQYF
TGTGCCATCAGTGAGTTCGACGAGCAGTACTTC
>TRBJ1-5|many|TRBV6-2/TRBV6-3|.
CASSHLGHNQPQHF
TGTGCCAGCAGTCACTTGGGACACAATCAGCCCCAGCATTTT
>TRBJ2-3|many|TRBV25-1|.
CASSENTDTQYF
TGTGCCAGTTCCGAGAACACAGATACGCAGTATTTT
>TRBJ1-5|many|TRBV9|TRBD1
CASSAGTEYSNQPQHF
TGTGCCAGCAGCGCCGGGACAGAATATAGCAATCAGCCCCAGCATTTT
>TRBJ1-6|many|TRBV6-2/TRBV6-3|.
CASNPGQLSATLHF
TGTGCCAGCAACCCCGGACAGTTGTCCGCCACCCTCCACTTT
>TRBJ1-5|many|TRBV18|TRBD1
CASSQTRQGPNQPQHF
TGTGCCAGCTCCCAAACACGACAGGGTCCGAATCAGCCCCAGCATTTT
>TRBJ1-1|many|TRBV12-3/TRBV12-4|.
CASSSPFNSNTEAFF
TGTGCCAGCAGTTCGCCCTTTAATTCGAACACTGAAGCTTTCTTT
>TRBJ1-1|many|TRBV7-2|.
CASSLANQAASAFF
TGTGCCAGCAGCTTAGCGAACCAAGCAGCCAGCGCTTTCTTT